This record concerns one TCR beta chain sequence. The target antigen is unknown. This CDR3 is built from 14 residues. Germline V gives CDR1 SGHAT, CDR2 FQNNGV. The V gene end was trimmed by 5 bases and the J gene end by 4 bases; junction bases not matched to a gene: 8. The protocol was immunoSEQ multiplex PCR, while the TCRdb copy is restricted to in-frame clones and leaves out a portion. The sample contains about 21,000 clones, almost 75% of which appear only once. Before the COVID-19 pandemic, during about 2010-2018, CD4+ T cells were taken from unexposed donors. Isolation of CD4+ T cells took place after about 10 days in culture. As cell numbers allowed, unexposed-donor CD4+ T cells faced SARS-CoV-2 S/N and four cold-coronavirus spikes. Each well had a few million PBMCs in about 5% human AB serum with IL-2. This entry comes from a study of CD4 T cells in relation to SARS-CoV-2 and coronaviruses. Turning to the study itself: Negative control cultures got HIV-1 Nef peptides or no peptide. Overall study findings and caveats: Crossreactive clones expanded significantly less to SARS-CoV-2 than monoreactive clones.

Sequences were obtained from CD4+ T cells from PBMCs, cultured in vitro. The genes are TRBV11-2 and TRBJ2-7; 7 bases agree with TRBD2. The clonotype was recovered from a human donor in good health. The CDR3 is CASSPPGGVYEQYF. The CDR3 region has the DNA TGTGCCAGCAGCCCCCCTGGGGGGGTGTACGAGCAGTACTTC.